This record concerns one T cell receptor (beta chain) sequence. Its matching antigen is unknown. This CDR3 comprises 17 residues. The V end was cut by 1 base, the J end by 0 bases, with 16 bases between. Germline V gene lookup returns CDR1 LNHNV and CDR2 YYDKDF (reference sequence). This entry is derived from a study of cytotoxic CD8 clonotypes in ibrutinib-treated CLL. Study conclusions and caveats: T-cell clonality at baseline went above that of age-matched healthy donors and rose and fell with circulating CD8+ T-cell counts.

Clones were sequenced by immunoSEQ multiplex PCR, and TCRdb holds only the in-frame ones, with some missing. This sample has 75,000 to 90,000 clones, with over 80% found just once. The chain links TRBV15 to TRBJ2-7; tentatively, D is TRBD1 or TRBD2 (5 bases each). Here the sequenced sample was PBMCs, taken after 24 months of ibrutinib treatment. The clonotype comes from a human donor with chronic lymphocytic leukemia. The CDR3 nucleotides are TGTGCCACCAGCAGAGCCGTTGGGGCAGGGAGCTCCTACGAGCAGTACTTC. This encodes CATSRAVGAGSSYEQYF. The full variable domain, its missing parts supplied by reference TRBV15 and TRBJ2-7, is DAMVIQNPRYQVTQFGKPVTLSCSQTLNHNVMYWYQQKSSQAPKLLFHYYDKDFNNEADTPDNFQSRRPNTSFCFLDIRSPGLGDTAMYLCATSRAVGAGSSYEQYFGPGTRLTVT.